This TCR beta chain was identified during a study of Ad26.COV2.S vaccination and SARS-CoV-2 variants. Broader study findings: After vaccination, substantial breadth of spike-specific CD8+ and CD4+ responses was reported.

The protocol was immunoSEQ multiplex PCR, while the TCRdb copy is restricted to in-frame clones and leaves out a portion. The repertoire holds hundreds of thousands of clones, with around 89% as singletons. Worth noting for this clone: What it binds is not known.

The treatment: 15 to 20 received Ad26.COV2.S at low or high dose, single or two shots; a few received placebo; per-sample allocation not given. Sampling was performed 63 days after the first vaccine or placebo injection. Trimming removed 0 bases at V and 4 bases at J, with 4 bases between. Germline V gene data show CDR1 as MNHNS and CDR2 as SASEGT. The CDR3 is 13 residues long. This sequence joins TRBV6-1 and TRBJ1-3; no clear D. The receptor was derived from a person between 18 and 60 years old who received the Ad26.COV2.S COVID-19 vaccine or a placebo. Specimen: peripheral blood, collected in a trial of Ad26.COV2.S vaccine versus placebo. The chain's CDR3 is CASSEAGGNTIYF. DNA of the CDR3: TGTGCCAGCAGTGAAGCGGGCGGAAACACCATATATTTT.